This T cell receptor beta chain was recorded in a study of beta chain features in type 1 diabetes. The study, taken as a whole, reports: All four CD4+ subsets from Type 1 diabetes patients carried moderately but significantly shorter TCRB CDR3s. Sampled from patients, naive, central memory and Treg TCRB repertoires appeared more similar than those sampled from healthy donors. Any HLA effect on TCRB rearrangement was left unresolved by small sub-analyses.

Reverse transcribing all isolated RNA meant expressed TCRB transcripts were sequenced. Sequencing was performed with immunoSEQ multiplex PCR; in TCRdb, only in-frame clones are kept and a portion is missing. The table has some 660,000 clones, 11% to 15% seen once. Sorted populations were all over 98% pure. Remarks on this clone: Antigen specificity is unknown.

This CDR3 spans 11 amino acids. Germline-derived CDR1 and CDR2 are MNHNY and SVGAGI (reference sequence). V lost 5 bases, J lost 3 bases, and 5 bases lay in between. The receptor was isolated from a man younger than 35 with type 1 diabetes. The sequencing input was naive CD4+ T cells from blood. This chain uses TRBV6-6 with TRBJ2-7, with a tentative D call TRBD2 (5 bases). This CDR3 reads CASSDYYEQYF. The CDR3 DNA reads as TGTGCCAGCAGTGACTACTACGAGCAGTACTTC.